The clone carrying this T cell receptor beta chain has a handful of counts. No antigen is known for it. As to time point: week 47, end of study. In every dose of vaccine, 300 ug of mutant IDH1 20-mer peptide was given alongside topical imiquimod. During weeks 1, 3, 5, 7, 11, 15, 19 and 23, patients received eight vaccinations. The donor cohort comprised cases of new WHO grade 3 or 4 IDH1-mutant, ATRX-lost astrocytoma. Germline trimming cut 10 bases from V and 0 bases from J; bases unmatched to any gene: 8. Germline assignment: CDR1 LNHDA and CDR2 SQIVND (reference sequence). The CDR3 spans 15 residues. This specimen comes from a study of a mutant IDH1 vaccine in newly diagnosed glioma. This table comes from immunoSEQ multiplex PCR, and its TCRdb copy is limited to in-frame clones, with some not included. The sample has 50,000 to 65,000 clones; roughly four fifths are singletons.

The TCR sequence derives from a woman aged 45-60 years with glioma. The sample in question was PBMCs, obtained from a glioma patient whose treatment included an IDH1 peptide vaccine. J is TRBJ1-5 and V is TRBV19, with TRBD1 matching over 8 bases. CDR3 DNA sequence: TGTGCCACCACCCCGGACAGGGTTAGCAATCAGCCCCAGCATTTT. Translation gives CATTPDRVSNQPQHF.